One sample yielded the 32 T cell receptor beta chains listed below, sequenced in a study of T cells in Graves' hyperthyroidism and ophthalmopathy. Template material for amplifying TCR beta CDR3 regions consisted of RNA transcripts. Researchers ran a first-round RT-PCR on the TCR CDR3 using the HTBI primer set. MiXCR was run by TCRdb on the multiplex PCR reads, yielding one entry per CDR3 protein. The table lists a few hundred thousand distinct CDR3 sequences, about 45% of them singletons. The sequenced material came from peripheral blood or thyroid tissue (not recorded which). These receptors were collected from an adult woman with Graves' disease, either hyperthyroidism or ophthalmopathy (not recorded which).

The chain combines TRBV4-1 with TRBJ1-2; TRBD1 might be the D (5 bases). This CDR3 region has 15 residues. Trimming shortened V by 3 bases and J by 6 bases, and 17 bases separated the two germline ends. CDR1 is MGHRA, CDR2 YSYEKL, per germline. CDR3 in DNA: TGCGCCAGCAGCCATCCTCCGCGGGGCCAAAATGGCTACACCTTC. Translated, it gives CASSHPPRGQNGYTF.

This clonotype occurred a few times. V is TRBV5-1 and J is TRBJ1-1; no reliable D call. V shed 0 bases and J shed 1 base, with 7 bases lying between them. Germline loops: CDR1 SGHRS, CDR2 YFSETQ. This CDR3 comprises 14 residues. The CDR3 region is CASSLDGQNTEAFF. The CDR3 DNA reads as TGCGCCAGCAGCTTGGATGGCCAGAACACTGAAGCTTTCTTT.

Concerning this clonotype itself: Sequence at one end of the junction differs from germline and may be a read error. The chain couples TRBV3-1 to TRBJ2-5; D is unclear. CDR1 and CDR2 from the germline V gene are LGHDT and YNNKEL (reference sequence). This CDR3 comprises 15 residues. CDR3 protein: CASSQALIGQGTQYF. The CDR3 DNA is TGTGCCAGCAGCCAAGCTTTGATAGGTCAAGGGACCCAGTACTTC.

This clonotype was seen a few times. A much larger clone differs from this one at a single base, so this may be a read error. This chain connects TRBV29-1 to TRBJ1-1; D is unclear. CDR1 SQVTM and CDR2 ANQGSEA come from the germline V gene. The germline V and J ends were trimmed by 3 bases and 2 bases, with 13 bases remaining between them. This CDR3 comprises 14 residues. CDR3: CSVEDWRHNTEAFF. CDR3 coding DNA: TGCAGCGTTGAGGACTGGAGACACAACACTGAAGCTTTCTTT.

This clonotype was seen repeatedly, ten times or more. J is TRBJ1-4 and V is TRBV5-1, with D hard to call. This CDR3 has 14 amino acids. Trimming took 0 bases from V and 5 from J, leaving 8 bases between them. Germline CDR1 SGHRS, CDR2 YFSETQ. CDR3 coding DNA: TGCGCCAGCAGCTTGGGTTTGGAGAATGAAAAACTGTTTTTT. It translates to CASSLGLENEKLFF. Together with reference TRBV5-1 and TRBJ1-4, the CDR3 gives the full variable domain: KAGVTQTPRYLIKTRGQQVTLSCSPISGHRSVSWYQQTPGQGLQFLFEYFSETQRNKGNFPGRFSGRQFSNSRSEMNVSTLELGDSALYLCASSLGLENEKLFFGSGTQLSVL.

The sample holds many counts of this clonotype. Written as DNA, the CDR3 is TGTGCCAGCAGCTTAATGGGACTAGCGGGAGCTCTGGAGACCCAGTACTTC. Translated, it gives CASSLMGLAGALETQYF. The V and J genes are TRBV7-2 and TRBJ2-5; 14 bases line up with TRBD2. The CDR3 totals 17 residues. The V segment lost 2 bases and the J segment 5 bases; nucleotides outside the gene matches: 7. Germline CDR1 SGHTA, CDR2 FQGNSA.

This clonotype was recorded at least ten times. The J gene is TRBJ1-6, the V gene TRBV25-1, with D possibly TRBD1 on 5 matching bases. With 5 bases removed from V and 8 bases from J, the gap between germline ends came to 10 bases. The germline gives CDR1 MGHDK, CDR2 SYGVNS. The CDR3 extends over 13 amino acids. The CDR3 DNA follows: TGTGCCAGCAGTACACAGGCTGATTCACCCCTCCACTTT. It codes for CASSTQADSPLHF.

At least ten counts were recorded for this clonotype. One base away lies a much larger clone, so this may be a sequencing read error. CDR3 sequence: CSVRRETLYF. DNA of the CDR3: TGCAGCGTGCGAAGGGAGACCCTGTACTTC. The chain joins TRBV29-1 to TRBJ2-5; possibly TRBD2 for D (5 bases). The CDR3 is made up of 10 amino acids. The germline CDR1 and CDR2 sequences are SQVTM and ANQGSEA.

This clonotype has only a few counts. The rearrangement links TRBV10-1 to TRBJ1-1; TRBD1 aligns across 8 bases. CDR3 length equals 15 residues. Germline V lookup: CDR1 WNHNN, CDR2 SYGVQD (reference sequence). Trimming removed 4 bases from V and 0 bases from J; junction bases left unmatched: 4. The CDR3 region is CASSGDRGLNTEAFF. CDR3 DNA: TGCGCCAGCAGTGGAGACAGGGGCTTGAACACTGAAGCTTTCTTT.

This clonotype was seen ten or more times. The chain has TRBV7-2 and TRBJ1-5; D gene unclear. CDR3 length equals 14 residues. The germline CDR1 and CDR2 sequences are SGHTA and FQGNSA. Trimming shortened V by 4 bases and J by 4 bases, and 11 bases separated the two germline ends. CDR3 residues: CASSSLGLNQPQHF. The CDR3 bases are TGTGCCAGCAGCTCCCTAGGCCTAAATCAGCCCCAGCATTTT.

V is TRBV29-1 and J is TRBJ2-1, with a possible D match to TRBD1 (5 bases). Germline lookup yields CDR1 SQVTM and CDR2 ANQGSEA. CDR3 size: 17 residues. The V end was cut by 4 bases, the J end by 0 bases, with 19 bases between. CDR3 sequence reads: CSVGPSLGHSSYNEQFF. CDR3 bases: TGCAGCGTTGGACCCTCGCTGGGGCACAGCTCCTACAATGAGCAGTTCTTC.

The gene calls are TRBV20-1 and TRBJ1-6; TRBD1 is a possible D gene (5 bases). The CDR3 length is 15 residues. CDR1 and CDR2 from the germline V gene are DFQATT and SNEGSKA (reference sequence). Trimming stripped 0 bases from V and 11 bases from J, with 17 bases between. CDR3: CSARDPHGTSTPLHF. DNA of the CDR3: TGCAGTGCTAGAGATCCACACGGGACTTCCACACCCCTCCACTTT.

This clonotype occurred many times. V gene TRBV7-9 combines with J gene TRBJ2-6; a weak D match, TRBD2 (6 bases). Trimming took off 5 bases at V and 2 bases at J, with 19 bases between the two ends. Per germline, CDR1 SEHNR and CDR2 FQNEAQ (reference sequence). This CDR3 has 18 residues. DNA for the CDR3: TGTGCCAGCAGCAGACCTTCGATGCCGGGAGCTGGGGCCAACGTCCTGACTTTC. This gives the protein CASSRPSMPGAGANVLTF.

Remarks on this clonotype: This may arise from a read error, as a much more abundant clone is one base away. This sequence joins TRBV12-3 or TRBV12-4 and TRBJ1-1; D not certain. This CDR3 has 11 amino acids. CDR3 amino acids: CASSFYTEVFF. CDR3 nucleotide sequence: TGTGCCAGCAGTTTCTACACTGAAGTTTTCTTT.

The chain recombines TRBV7-9 with TRBJ1-5; no definite D call. Trimming took 4 bases from V and 3 from J, leaving 13 bases between them. This CDR3 has 15 residues. Germline CDR1 and CDR2: SEHNR and FQNEAQ (reference sequence). This chain's CDR3 is CASSSFSEINQPQHF. The CDR3 DNA sequence: TGTGCCAGCAGCTCCTTTTCTGAGATCAATCAGCCCCAGCATTTT.

The chain is built from TRBV9 and TRBJ1-1; D unclear. This CDR3 has 13 amino acids. Germline assignment: CDR1 SGDLS and CDR2 YYNGEE. V was cut by 4 bases and J by 1 base, with 8 bases left in between. CDR3 protein: CASSSHRNTEAFF. The CDR3 region has the DNA TGTGCCAGCAGCTCACACAGGAACACTGAAGCTTTCTTT.

V gene TRBV5-4 combines with J gene TRBJ2-6; D is unclear. From germline, CDR1 is SGHNT and CDR2 YYREEE (reference sequence). Trimming cost V 1 base and J 4 bases, with 9 bases left between them. CDR3 size: 15 residues. Here the CDR3 reads CASSLMAEGANVLTF. The CDR3 DNA is TGTGCCAGCAGCTTGATGGCGGAGGGGGCCAACGTCCTGACTTTC.

This clonotype was seen ten or more times. The V call is TRBV4-3, the J call TRBJ1-2; D remains unclear. Germline V gene lookup returns CDR1 LGHNA and CDR2 YSLEER. CDR3 size: 12 residues. V lost 0 bases, J lost 5 bases, and 4 bases lay in between. The CDR3 region has the DNA TGCGCCAGCAGCCAAGAGGGATATGGCTACACCTTC. Translating gives CASSQEGYGYTF.

The V gene is TRBV10-3, the J gene TRBJ2-7; TRBD2 matches at 11 bases. Germline V CDR1 and CDR2: ENHRY, SYGVKD. CDR3 size: 14 residues. V trimming: 5 bases; J trimming: 2 bases; junction bases outside the gene matches: 2. The CDR3 DNA sequence: TGTGCCATCAGTCGACTAGCGGGAACCTACGAGCAGTACTTC. This sequence encodes CAISRLAGTYEQYF.

This clonotype showed up just a few times. V and J are TRBV25-1 and TRBJ2-3; 10 bases agree with TRBD2. Germline lookup yields CDR1 MGHDK and CDR2 SYGVNS. V dropped 8 bases and J dropped 5; count of bases not matched to a gene: 10. The CDR3 runs to 15 residues. The CDR3 DNA sequence: TGTGCCAGCGCCCAAGCGGGAGGGTTCGGAGATACGCAGTATTTT. Amino acids: CASAQAGGFGDTQYF. The full variable domain, completed using reference TRBV25-1 and TRBJ2-3, is EADIYQTPRYLVIGTGKKITLECSQTMGHDKMYWYQQDPGMELHLIHYSYGVNSTEKGDLSSESTVSRIRTEHFPLTLESARPSHTSQYLCASAQAGGFGDTQYFGPGTRLTVL.

This chain joins TRBV9 and TRBJ1-2; perhaps TRBD1 as D (6 bases). Germline V lookup: CDR1 SGDLS, CDR2 YYNGEE. The CDR3 contains 13 residues. Trimming took off 4 bases at V and 10 bases at J, with 17 bases between the two ends. As DNA, the CDR3 is TGTGCCAGCAGCCCGAGCAGGACAGAGGCCTACACCTTC. Protein: CASSPSRTEAYTF.

V is TRBV7-8 and J is TRBJ1-1, with unresolved D. CDR1 is SGHVS and CDR2 is FQNEAQ in the germline V gene. The CDR3 is 13 residues long. Trimming left V 3 bases short and J 6 bases short, with 11 bases between. The CDR3 protein is CASSFGPGAEAFF. The CDR3 coding sequence is TGTGCCAGCAGCTTCGGGCCTGGGGCTGAAGCTTTCTTT.

At least ten counts were recorded for this clonotype. The rearrangement links TRBV5-6 to TRBJ1-2; D gene uncertain. Germline CDR1 SGHDT, CDR2 YYEEEE. The CDR3 consists of 14 residues. V was clipped by 5 bases and J by 3 bases, with 14 bases between them. The CDR3 protein is CASRPPRADYGYTF. Here the CDR3 DNA reads TGTGCCAGCAGGCCACCTAGGGCGGACTATGGCTACACCTTC.

This clonotype was counted between two and nine times. The chain has TRBV29-1 and TRBJ2-7; D is possibly TRBD1 (6 bases). The germline V gene encodes CDR1 SQVTM and CDR2 ANQGSEA. Trimming took off 4 bases at V and 9 bases at J, with 19 bases between the two ends. The CDR3 is made up of 13 amino acids. The chain's CDR3 is CSVVWDTWQRQYF. CDR3 DNA: TGCAGCGTTGTTTGGGACACTTGGCAGCGGCAGTACTTC.

In its sample, this clonotype was seen once. The rearrangement links TRBV2 to TRBJ1-1; D remains unclear. The CDR3 totals 13 residues. Germline assignment: CDR1 SNHLY and CDR2 FYNNEI. V lost 7 bases to trimming and J lost 8 bases, with 17 bases between them. Here the CDR3 reads CASTFPGRPEAFF. In DNA, the CDR3 is TGTGCCAGCACCTTCCCAGGTAGGCCGGAAGCTTTCTTT. Based on the CDR3 plus reference TRBV2 and TRBJ1-1, the full variable domain is EPEVTQTPSHQVTQMGQEVILRCVPISNHLYFYWYRQILGQKVEFLVSFYNNEISEKSEIFDDQFSVERPDGSNFTLKIRSTKLEDSAMYFCASTFPGRPEAFFGQGTRLTVV.

With respect to this clonotype: One end of the junction varies from germline; a read error may be responsible. J is TRBJ1-2 and V is TRBV29-1; D is uncertain. There are 12 residues in the CDR3. Per the germline V gene, CDR1 is SQVTM and CDR2 is ANQGSEA. The CDR3 protein is CSVAQSNYGCTF. As DNA, the CDR3 is TGCAGCGTTGCACAGTCTAACTATGGCTGCACCTTC.

This clonotype was seen ten or more times. The genes are TRBV7-9 and TRBJ2-7; possible D gene TRBD1, 6 bases. Deletions cut 0 bases from V and 6 bases from J, with 6 bases between. CDR3 length: 12 amino acids. CDR1 is SEHNR, CDR2 FQNEAQ, per germline (reference sequence). DNA of the CDR3: TGTGCCAGCAGCTTAGCAGGGGGCGAGCAGTACTTC. Translating it yields CASSLAGGEQYF.

J is TRBJ1-5 and V is TRBV7-9, with a weak D call TRBD1 (5 bases). Looked up from germline, CDR1 is SEHNR and CDR2 is FQNEAQ (reference sequence). This CDR3 is 13 amino acids long. Trimming left V 5 bases short and J 6 bases short, with 11 bases between. The CDR3, as DNA: TGTGCCAGCAGCCACCAGGGCGGTCAGCCCCAGCATTTT. It is translated as CASSHQGGQPQHF.

This clonotype was seen repeatedly, ten times or more. The rearrangement uses TRBV12-3 or TRBV12-4 and TRBJ2-2; D is unclear. This CDR3 spans 15 amino acids. Trimming took off 7 bases at V and 3 bases at J, with 15 bases between the two ends. In nucleotides, the CDR3 is TGTGCCAGCACCCCTCCGCAGCCTTACACCGGGGAGCTGTTTTTT. Translating it yields CASTPPQPYTGELFF.

The DNA for the CDR3 is TGCGCCAGCAGTGCCGGACTAGCGGGAGTATCGTACGAGCAGTACTTC. Protein sequence: CASSAGLAGVSYEQYF. This chain connects TRBV10-2 to TRBJ2-7; 13 bases line up with TRBD2. Trimming cost V 4 bases and J 4 bases; bases outside gene matches: 7. Germline V gives CDR1 WSHSY, CDR2 SAAADI. CDR3 length equals 16 residues.

This clonotype came up a few times. The V call is TRBV3-2, the J call TRBJ1-6; the table's D call TRBD1 went unverified against the DNA. TRBV3-2 constitutes a pseudogene. The CDR3 is made up of 14 amino acids. CDR3 sequence reads: CASSRRTGNSPLHF. The DNA for the CDR3 is TGTGCCAGCAGCCGCCGGACAGGCAATTCACCCCTCCACTTT.

This clonotype has a count of ten or more. The rearrangement uses TRBV12-3 or TRBV12-4 and TRBJ1-2; 10 nucleotides line up with TRBD1. The CDR3 contains 15 residues. V shed 5 bases and J 4 bases; nucleotides not matched to a gene: 7. CDR3 bases: TGTGCCAGCAGTGGCGACAGGGGGCAAATCTATGGCTACACCTTC. Its protein product is CASSGDRGQIYGYTF.